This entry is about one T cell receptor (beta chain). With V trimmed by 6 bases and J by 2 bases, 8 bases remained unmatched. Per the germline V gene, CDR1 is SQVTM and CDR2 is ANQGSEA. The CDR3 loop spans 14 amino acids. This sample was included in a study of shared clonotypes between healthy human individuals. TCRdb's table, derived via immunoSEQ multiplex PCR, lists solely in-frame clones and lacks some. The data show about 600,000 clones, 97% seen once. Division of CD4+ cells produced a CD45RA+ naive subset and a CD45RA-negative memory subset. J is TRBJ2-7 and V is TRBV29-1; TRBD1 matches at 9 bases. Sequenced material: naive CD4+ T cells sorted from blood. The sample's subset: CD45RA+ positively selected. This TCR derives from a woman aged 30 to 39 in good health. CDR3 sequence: CSVGGTGKTYEQYF. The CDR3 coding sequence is TGCAGCGTCGGCGGGACAGGGAAAACCTACGAGCAGTACTTC.